The rows below give T cell receptor beta chains drawn from one sample of a study of T cell responses to AZD1222 COVID-19 vaccine. Assay used: immunoSEQ multiplex PCR; TCRdb lists only in-frame clones, some missing. The table records about 140,000 clones, roughly 90% of them present only once. This specimen was peripheral blood, taken 28 days after the second AZD1222 dose. These receptors were taken from an adult who received the AZD1222 COVID-19 vaccine. CDR3s include the opening cysteine and the closing phenylalanine or tryptophan. Each record gives: D gene, V gene, J gene, CDR3 DNA, CDR3 protein. The D gene is left open where the match is weak.

d_call: NA
v_call: TRBV3-1/TRBV3-2
j_call: TRBJ1-5
cdr3_nt: TGTGCCAGCAGCCAAGGGGCAGAGCCTCGGGAGCCCCAGCATTTT
cdr3_aa: CASSQGAEPREPQHF

d_call: NA
v_call: TRBV4-2
j_call: TRBJ1-3
cdr3_nt: TGTGCCAGCAGCCAAGGCTCGGTTGGGCGGACAGTTGGAAACACCATATATTTT
cdr3_aa: CASSQGSVGRTVGNTIYF

d_call: NA
v_call: TRBV5-6
j_call: TRBJ1-5
cdr3_nt: TGTGCCAGCAGCTTGTCGGTCACTTTACAGAATAGCAATCAGCCCCAGCATTTT
cdr3_aa: CASSLSVTLQNSNQPQHF

d_call: NA
v_call: TRBV29-1
j_call: TRBJ1-2
cdr3_nt: TGCAGCGCCCGACAGAAACTGAACTATGGCTACACCTTC
cdr3_aa: CSARQKLNYGYTF

d_call: NA
v_call: TRBV5-1
j_call: TRBJ1-1
cdr3_nt: TGCGCCAGCAGCTTGGCCCTTGACACTGAAGCTTTCTTT
cdr3_aa: CASSLALDTEAFF

d_call: TRBD2
v_call: TRBV19
j_call: TRBJ2-1
cdr3_nt: TGTGCCAGTAGTATAGATGTGGAGACTAGCGGTTACAATGAGCAGTTCTTC
cdr3_aa: CASSIDVETSGYNEQFF

d_call: TRBD2
v_call: TRBV13
j_call: TRBJ2-2
cdr3_nt: TGTGCCAGCAGCTCCCTCGGACTAGCGGGAGTAGGGGAGCTGTTTTTT
cdr3_aa: CASSSLGLAGVGELFF

d_call: NA
v_call: TRBV29-1
j_call: TRBJ1-1
cdr3_nt: TGCAGCGCCCGGGGGGGGAACACTGAAGCTTTCTTT
cdr3_aa: CSARGGNTEAFF

d_call: NA
v_call: TRBV7-2
j_call: TRBJ1-2
cdr3_nt: TGTGCCAGCAGCCCCTGGGTAGGTGACTACACCTTC
cdr3_aa: CASSPWVGDYTF

d_call: NA
v_call: TRBV19
j_call: TRBJ2-7
cdr3_nt: TGTGCCAGCGGGGAAGGGGGGGCGGACGAGCAGTACTTC
cdr3_aa: CASGEGGADEQYF

d_call: NA
v_call: TRBV9
j_call: TRBJ2-1
cdr3_nt: TGTGCCAGCAGCTTGGGGGACCGTCCGGATGAGCAGTTCTTC
cdr3_aa: CASSLGDRPDEQFF

d_call: NA
v_call: TRBV9
j_call: TRBJ2-1
cdr3_nt: TGTGCCAGCAGCGTCCAGGGTTTGAATGAGCAGTTCTTC
cdr3_aa: CASSVQGLNEQFF

d_call: NA
v_call: TRBV21-1
j_call: TRBJ1-2
cdr3_nt: TGTGCCAGCAGCAAAGTCCCCGGGGATGGCTACACCTTC
cdr3_aa: CASSKVPGDGYTF

d_call: TRBD1
v_call: TRBV28
j_call: TRBJ1-1
cdr3_nt: TGTGCCAGCAGTTTCGTTGGGACAGGGGTGGTAGCTTTCTTT
cdr3_aa: CASSFVGTGVVAFF

d_call: NA
v_call: TRBV19
j_call: TRBJ1-4
cdr3_nt: TGTGCCAGTAGTACAGGGGACAAGGAAAAACTGTTTTTT
cdr3_aa: CASSTGDKEKLFF

d_call: TRBD1
v_call: TRBV2
j_call: TRBJ2-5
cdr3_nt: TGTGCCAGCAGCGGACAGGGGGCTCAAGAGACCCAGTACTTC
cdr3_aa: CASSGQGAQETQYF